The 8 T cell receptor beta chains listed next were all sequenced from one sample in a study of T-cell memory formation after mild COVID-19. TCRdb ran MiXCR on the 5' RACE reads and lists one entry per CDR3 protein. This table holds about 400,000 distinct CDR3 sequences, 14% found once. Sequencing was done on a sample of PBMCs or a T cell subset sorted from them (not recorded which). The receptors here all came from a man aged 18 to 29 who had mild COVID-19 (a few samples of this study predate the infection). Cell type and time point are not known.

This clonotype has just a few counts. CDR3 bases: TGTGCCAGCAGCCCCCGGACAGGGATCTCTGAGGGCTACACCTTC. Protein: CASSPRTGISEGYTF. The chain has TRBV9 and TRBJ1-2; 8 bases are shared with TRBD1. The CDR3 length is 15 residues. Looked up from germline, CDR1 is SGDLS and CDR2 is YYNGEE. V lost 4 bases to trimming and J lost 8 bases; unmatched junction nucleotides: 13.

This clonotype was observed a handful of times. V is TRBV13 and J is TRBJ2-7; D is unclear. The ends were cut back, 2 bases at V and 7 bases at J, with 12 bases in the middle. Germline CDR1 reads PRHDT; CDR2 reads FYEKMQ (reference sequence). The CDR3 is made up of 13 amino acids. CDR3 in amino acids: CASSLSSTQEQYF. The CDR3 DNA reads TGTGCCAGCAGCTTAAGTTCTACTCAGGAGCAGTACTTC.

This clonotype has just a few counts. The chain carries TRBV6-2 or TRBV6-3 and TRBJ2-6, with D possibly being TRBD2 (5 bases). Trimming stripped 8 bases from V and 0 bases from J, with 11 bases between. Germline V gene sequence: CDR1 MNHEY, CDR2 SVGEGT. The CDR3 has 15 residues. DNA of the CDR3: TGTGCCAGCGGGAGTATTTACTCTGGGGCCAACGTCCTGACTTTC. It specifies CASGSIYSGANVLTF.

This sequence joins TRBV4-3 and TRBJ1-2; no firm D call. This CDR3 is 15 amino acids long. In germline, CDR1 is LGHNA, CDR2 YSLEER. Trimming took 0 bases from V and 1 from J, leaving 9 bases between them. In DNA form, the CDR3 reads TGCGCCAGCAGCCAAGAAGGGAGGATTAACTATGGCTACACCTTC. Residues: CASSQEGRINYGYTF.

J is TRBJ1-5 and V is TRBV6-2 or TRBV6-3; D gene ambiguous. This CDR3 is built from 15 residues. From germline, CDR1 is MNHEY and CDR2 SVGEGT. Trimming cost V 5 bases and J 6 bases, with 17 bases left between them. The CDR3 protein is CASSPGSPRVQPQHF. In DNA form, the CDR3 reads TGTGCCAGCAGTCCTGGGTCCCCGAGAGTTCAGCCCCAGCATTTT.

V usage is TRBV6-5 and J usage is TRBJ1-1, with a tentative D call TRBD1 (5 bases). Germline CDR1 reads MNHEY; CDR2 reads SVGAGI. The length of the CDR3 is 15 residues. V was trimmed by 4 bases and J by 1 base, leaving 13 bases between them. CDR3 coding DNA: TGTGCCAGCAGTTTCCGGGGGGGATCGAACACTGAAGCTTTCTTT. This codes for CASSFRGGSNTEAFF.

This clonotype was seen repeatedly, ten times or more. V and J are TRBV27 and TRBJ2-6, with D hard to call. This CDR3 region has 15 residues. Trimming took 2 bases from V and 4 from J, leaving 9 bases between them. Per germline, CDR1 MNHEY and CDR2 SMNVEV (reference sequence). The CDR3, as DNA: TGTGCCAGCAGTTTAATCCCAAACGGGGCCAACGTCCTGACTTTC. Its translation: CASSLIPNGANVLTF.

This clonotype has only a few counts. J is TRBJ2-1 and V is TRBV6-6, with D hard to call. CDR3 length equals 10 residues. In germline, CDR1 is MNHNY, CDR2 SVGAGI (reference sequence). V was pared by 8 bases and J by 5 bases, with 4 bases between. The CDR3 loop is CASEHNEQFF. As DNA, the CDR3 is TGTGCCAGCGAGCACAATGAGCAGTTCTTC.